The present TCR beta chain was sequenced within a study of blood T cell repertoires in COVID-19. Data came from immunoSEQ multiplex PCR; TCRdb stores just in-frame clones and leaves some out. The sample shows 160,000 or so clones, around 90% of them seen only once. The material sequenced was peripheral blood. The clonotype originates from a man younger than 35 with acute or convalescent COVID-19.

The CDR3 nucleotides read TGTGCCTCATTCCGTGCTGTGGAGCCTTACTACGAGCAGTACTTC. This translates into CASFRAVEPYYEQYF. The gene calls are TRBV30 and TRBJ2-7; D is unclear. CDR3 length: 15 residues. With 7 bases removed from V and 3 bases from J, the gap between germline ends came to 22 bases. Germline assignment: CDR1 GTSNPN and CDR2 SVGIG (reference sequence).